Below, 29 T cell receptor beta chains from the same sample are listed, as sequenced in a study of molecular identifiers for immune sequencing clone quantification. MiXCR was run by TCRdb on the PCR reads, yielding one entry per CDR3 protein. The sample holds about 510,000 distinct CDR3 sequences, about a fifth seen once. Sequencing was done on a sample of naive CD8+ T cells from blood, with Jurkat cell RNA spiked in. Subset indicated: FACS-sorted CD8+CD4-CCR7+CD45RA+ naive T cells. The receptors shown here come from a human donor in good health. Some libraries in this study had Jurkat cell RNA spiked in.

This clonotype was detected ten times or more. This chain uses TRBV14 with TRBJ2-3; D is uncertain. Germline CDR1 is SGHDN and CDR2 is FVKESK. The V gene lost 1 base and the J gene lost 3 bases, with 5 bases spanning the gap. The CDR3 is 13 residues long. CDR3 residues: CASSQARTDTQYF. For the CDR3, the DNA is TGTGCCAGCAGCCAAGCCCGGACAGATACGCAGTATTTT.

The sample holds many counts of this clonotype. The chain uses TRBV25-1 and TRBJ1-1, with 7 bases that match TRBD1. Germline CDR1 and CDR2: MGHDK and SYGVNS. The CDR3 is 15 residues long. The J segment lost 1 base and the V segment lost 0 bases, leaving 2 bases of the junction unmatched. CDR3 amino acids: CASSEYGTENTEAFF. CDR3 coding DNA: TGTGCCAGCAGTGAATACGGGACAGAGAACACTGAAGCTTTCTTT.

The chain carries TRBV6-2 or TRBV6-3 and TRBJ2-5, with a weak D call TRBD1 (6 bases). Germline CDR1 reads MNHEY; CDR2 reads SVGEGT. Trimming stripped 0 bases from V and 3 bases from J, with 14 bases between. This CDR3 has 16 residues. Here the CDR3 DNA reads TGTGCCAGCAGTTACTCCGTTGACAGGTTAGAAGAGACCCAGTACTTC. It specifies CASSYSVDRLEETQYF.

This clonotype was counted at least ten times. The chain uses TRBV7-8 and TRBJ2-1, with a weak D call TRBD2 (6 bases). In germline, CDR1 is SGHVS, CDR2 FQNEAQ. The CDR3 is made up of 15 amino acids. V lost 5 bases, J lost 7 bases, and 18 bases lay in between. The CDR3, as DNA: TGTGCCAGCAGCCCCCAGGCGGGGATAAGTAATGAGCAGTTCTTC. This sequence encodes CASSPQAGISNEQFF.

The CDR3 nucleotides are TGTGCCACCAGCAGAGACAGAAATCAGCCCCAGCATTTT. Translation: CATSRDRNQPQHF. The V and J genes are TRBV15 and TRBJ1-5; D is ambiguous. CDR1 and CDR2 (germline): LNHNV, YYDKDF (reference sequence). The CDR3 totals 13 residues. Between the trimmed V and J ends, which lost 0 bases and 4 bases, there was a span of 4 bases.

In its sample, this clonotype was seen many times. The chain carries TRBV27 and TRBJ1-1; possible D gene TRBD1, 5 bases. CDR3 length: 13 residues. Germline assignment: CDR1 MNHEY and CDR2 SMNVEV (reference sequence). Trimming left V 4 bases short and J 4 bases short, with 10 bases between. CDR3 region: CASSWGMGTEAFF. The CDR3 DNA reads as TGTGCCAGCAGTTGGGGGATGGGCACTGAAGCTTTCTTT.

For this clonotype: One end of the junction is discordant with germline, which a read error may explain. The CDR3 nucleotides read TGTGCCAGCAGCGTAGGTAGCGGGGGAGGCTACGAGCAGTCCTTC. Amino acid sequence: CASSVGSGGGYEQSF. This chain uses TRBV9 with TRBJ2-7; 9 bases fit TRBD2. This CDR3 contains 15 residues. Germline V CDR1 and CDR2: SGDLS, YYNGEE.

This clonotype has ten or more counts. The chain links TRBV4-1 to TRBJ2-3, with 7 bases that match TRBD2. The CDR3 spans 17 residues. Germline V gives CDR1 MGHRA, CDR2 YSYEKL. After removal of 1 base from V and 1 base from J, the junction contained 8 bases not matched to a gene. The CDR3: CASSQGAGVGGTDTQYF. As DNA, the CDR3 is TGCGCCAGCAGCCAAGGGGCGGGAGTGGGTGGCACAGATACGCAGTATTTT.

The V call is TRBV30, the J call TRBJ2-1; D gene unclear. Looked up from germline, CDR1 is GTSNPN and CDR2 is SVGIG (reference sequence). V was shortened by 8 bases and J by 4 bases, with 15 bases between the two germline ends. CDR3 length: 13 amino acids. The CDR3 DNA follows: TGTGCCGGACGAATACCCCTTTACAATGAGCAGTTCTTC. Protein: CAGRIPLYNEQFF.

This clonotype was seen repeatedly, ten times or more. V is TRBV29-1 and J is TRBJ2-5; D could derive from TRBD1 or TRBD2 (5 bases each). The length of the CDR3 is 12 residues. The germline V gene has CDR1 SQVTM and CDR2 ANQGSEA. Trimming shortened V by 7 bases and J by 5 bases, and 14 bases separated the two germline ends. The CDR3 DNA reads TGCAGCGCACAGGAGACGGGGGAGACCCAGTACTTC. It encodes CSAQETGETQYF.

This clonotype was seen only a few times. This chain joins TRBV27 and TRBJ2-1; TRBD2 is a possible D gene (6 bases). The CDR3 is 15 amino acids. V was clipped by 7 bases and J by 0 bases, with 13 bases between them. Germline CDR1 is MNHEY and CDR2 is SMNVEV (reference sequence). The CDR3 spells CASTRGISSYNEQFF. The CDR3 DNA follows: TGTGCCAGCACCCGGGGGATTAGCTCCTACAATGAGCAGTTCTTC.

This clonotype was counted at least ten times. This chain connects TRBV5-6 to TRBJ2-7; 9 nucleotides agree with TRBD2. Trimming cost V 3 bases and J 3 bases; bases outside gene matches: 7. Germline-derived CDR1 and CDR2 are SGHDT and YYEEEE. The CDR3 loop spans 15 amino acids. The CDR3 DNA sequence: TGTGCCAGCAGCTCATTGGGACTAGCTGACTACGAGCAGTACTTC. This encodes CASSSLGLADYEQYF.

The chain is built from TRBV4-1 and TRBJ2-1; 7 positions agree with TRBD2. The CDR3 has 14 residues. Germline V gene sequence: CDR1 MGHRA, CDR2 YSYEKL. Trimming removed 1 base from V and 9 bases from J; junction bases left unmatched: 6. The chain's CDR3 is CASSQVGSSGEQFF. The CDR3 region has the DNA TGCGCCAGCAGCCAAGTTGGGTCTAGCGGTGAGCAGTTCTTC.

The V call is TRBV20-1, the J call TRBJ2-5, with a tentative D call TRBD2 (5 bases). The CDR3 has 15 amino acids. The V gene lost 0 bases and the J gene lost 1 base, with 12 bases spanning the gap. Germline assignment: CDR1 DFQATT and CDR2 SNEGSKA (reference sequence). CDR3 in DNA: TGCAGTGCTAGAGATCTTAGCCTAGCCCAAGAGACCCAGTACTTC. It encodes CSARDLSLAQETQYF.

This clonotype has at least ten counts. In DNA, the CDR3 is TGTGCCAGCAGCTACGAATACTCAGGGCAAGAGACCCAGTACTTC. It is translated as CASSYEYSGQETQYF. This chain joins TRBV11-2 and TRBJ2-5; perhaps TRBD1 as D (5 bases). The CDR3 runs 15 residues. The V gene's germline CDR1 is SGHAT and CDR2 FQNNGV. Trimming stripped 4 bases from V and 2 bases from J, with 14 bases between.

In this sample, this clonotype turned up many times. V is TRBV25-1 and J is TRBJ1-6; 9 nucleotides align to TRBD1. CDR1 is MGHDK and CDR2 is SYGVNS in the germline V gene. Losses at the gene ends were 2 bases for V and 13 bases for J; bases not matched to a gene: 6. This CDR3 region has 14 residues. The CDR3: CASSETGTGYPLHF. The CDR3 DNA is TGTGCCAGCAGTGAAACCGGGACAGGGTACCCCCTCCACTTT.

CDR3 residues: CASSFRDRGLSDTQYF. As DNA, the CDR3 is TGTGCCAGCAGCTTCCGGGACAGGGGGCTTTCAGATACGCAGTATTTT. The V and J genes are TRBV13 and TRBJ2-3; 12 bases are shared with TRBD1. This CDR3 spans 16 amino acids. In germline, CDR1 is PRHDT, CDR2 FYEKMQ (reference sequence). The V segment lost 3 bases and the J segment 4 bases; nucleotides outside the gene matches: 5.

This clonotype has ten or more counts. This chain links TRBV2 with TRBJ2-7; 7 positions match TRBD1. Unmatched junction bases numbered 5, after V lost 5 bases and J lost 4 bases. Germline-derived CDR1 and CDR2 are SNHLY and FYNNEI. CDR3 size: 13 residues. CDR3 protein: CASSNVGQYEQYF. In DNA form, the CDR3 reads TGTGCCAGCAGTAACGTGGGACAGTACGAGCAGTACTTC.

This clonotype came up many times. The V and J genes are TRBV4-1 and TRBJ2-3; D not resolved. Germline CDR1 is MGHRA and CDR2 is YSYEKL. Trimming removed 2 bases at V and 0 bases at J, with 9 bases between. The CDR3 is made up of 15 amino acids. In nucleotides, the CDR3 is TGCGCCAGCAGCCAAATCGCCAGGAGCACAGATACGCAGTATTTT. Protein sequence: CASSQIARSTDTQYF.

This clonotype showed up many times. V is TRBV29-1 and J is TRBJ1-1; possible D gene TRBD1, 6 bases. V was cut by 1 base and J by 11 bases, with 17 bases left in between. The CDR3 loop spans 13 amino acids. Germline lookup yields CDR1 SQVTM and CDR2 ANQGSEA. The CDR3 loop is CSVEGDRKYEAFF. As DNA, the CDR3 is TGCAGCGTTGAAGGAGACAGGAAGTACGAGGCTTTCTTT.

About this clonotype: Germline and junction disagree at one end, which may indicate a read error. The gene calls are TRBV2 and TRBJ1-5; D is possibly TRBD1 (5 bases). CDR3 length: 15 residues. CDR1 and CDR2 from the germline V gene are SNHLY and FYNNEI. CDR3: CAGSEGQGNNQPQHF. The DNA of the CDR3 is TGTGCCGGCAGTGAGGGGCAGGGAAACAATCAGCCCCAGCATTTT.

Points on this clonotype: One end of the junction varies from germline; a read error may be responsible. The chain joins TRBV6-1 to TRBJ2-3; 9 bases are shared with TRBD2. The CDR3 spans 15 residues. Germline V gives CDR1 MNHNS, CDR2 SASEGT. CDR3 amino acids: CAGSLGGGVTDTQYF. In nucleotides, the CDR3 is TGTGCCGGCAGTCTTGGCGGGGGGGTCACAGATACGCAGTATTTT.

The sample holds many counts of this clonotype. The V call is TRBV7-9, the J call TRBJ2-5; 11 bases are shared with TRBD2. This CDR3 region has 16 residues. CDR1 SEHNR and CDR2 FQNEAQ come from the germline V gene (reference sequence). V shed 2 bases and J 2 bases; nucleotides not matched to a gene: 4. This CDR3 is CASSLRLAGTQETQYF. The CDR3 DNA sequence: TGTGCCAGCAGCTTACGACTAGCGGGGACACAAGAGACCCAGTACTTC.

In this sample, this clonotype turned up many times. The CDR3 DNA sequence: TGTGCCAGCAGTTTTGGGTCCTCTAATGAAAAACTGTTTTTT. This translates into CASSFGSSNEKLFF. The chain combines TRBV12-3 or TRBV12-4 with TRBJ1-4; D is ambiguous. CDR3 length: 14 residues. Trimming pared 3 bases from V and 3 bases from J, leaving 8 bases between.

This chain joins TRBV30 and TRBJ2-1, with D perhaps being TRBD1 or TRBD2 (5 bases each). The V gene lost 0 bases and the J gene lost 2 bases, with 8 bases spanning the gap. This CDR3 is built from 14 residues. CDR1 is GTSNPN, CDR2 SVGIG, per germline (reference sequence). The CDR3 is CAWSVGDAYNEQFF. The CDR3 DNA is TGTGCCTGGAGTGTCGGGGACGCCTACAATGAGCAGTTCTTC.

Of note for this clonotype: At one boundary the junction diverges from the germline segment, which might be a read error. The CDR3 sequence: CASSAVGATNEKLLF. CDR3 coding DNA: TGTGCCAGCAGTGCGGTTGGGGCAACTAACGAAAAACTGCTTTTT. V usage is TRBV2 and J usage is TRBJ1-4, with TRBD1 as a possible D gene (5 bases). Germline V gives CDR1 SNHLY, CDR2 FYNNEI. The CDR3 consists of 15 residues.

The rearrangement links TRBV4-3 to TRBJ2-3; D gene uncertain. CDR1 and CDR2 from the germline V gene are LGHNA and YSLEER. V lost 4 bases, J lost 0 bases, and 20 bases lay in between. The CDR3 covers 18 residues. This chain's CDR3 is CASSLQFLYTDSTDTQYF. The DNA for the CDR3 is TGCGCCAGCAGCCTCCAATTTTTATATACCGATAGCACAGATACGCAGTATTTT.

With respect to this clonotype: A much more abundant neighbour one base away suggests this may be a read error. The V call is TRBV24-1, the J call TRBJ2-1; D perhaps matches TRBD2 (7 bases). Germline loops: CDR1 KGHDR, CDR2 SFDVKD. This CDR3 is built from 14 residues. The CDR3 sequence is CATSGGGLYNGQFF. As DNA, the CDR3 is TGTGCCACCAGTGGGGGGGGCCTCTACAATGGGCAGTTCTTC.

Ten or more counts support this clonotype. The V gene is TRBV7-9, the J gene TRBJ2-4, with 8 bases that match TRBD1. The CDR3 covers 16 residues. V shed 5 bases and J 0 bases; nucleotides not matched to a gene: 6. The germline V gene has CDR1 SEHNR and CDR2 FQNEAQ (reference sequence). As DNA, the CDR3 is TGTGCCAGCAGCCAACGGACAGGGTTAGCCAAAAACATTCAGTACTTC. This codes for CASSQRTGLAKNIQYF.